This T cell receptor beta chain was captured in a study of shared clonotypes between healthy human individuals. Data came from immunoSEQ multiplex PCR; TCRdb stores just in-frame clones and leaves some out. The table shows about 2,500,000 clones, with around nine tenths occurring only once. V lost 1 base and J lost 4, with 13 bases in between. This CDR3 is 15 amino acids long. Germline V gene lookup returns CDR1 LNHDA and CDR2 SQIVND (reference sequence). V gene TRBV19 combines with J gene TRBJ1-2, with D maybe TRBD1 (6 bases). Sequences were obtained from naive CD4+ T cells sorted from blood. Subset given: CD45RA+ positively selected. The TCR comes from a young man in good health. CDR3 nucleotides: TGTGCCAGTAGTATAGGTTCGGGGACACCCTATGGCTACACCTTC. Its translation is CASSIGSGTPYGYTF.